This passage covers 29 T cell receptor beta chains from one sample sequenced in a study of post-analysis software for immune sequencing data. Whole-study findings and limits: When patients were compared with controls, roughly five TRBV segments were more frequent, TRBV5-6, TRBV5-1 and TRBV20-1 among them.

Unique molecular identifiers were carried by the TCR beta cDNA libraries. Each CDR3 protein gets one entry after TCRdb re-called the PCR reads with MiXCR. Among hundreds of thousands of distinct CDR3 sequences listed, 40% to 50% were seen once. These TCRs are of unknown antigen specificity. Material: blood. These receptors all come from a girl between 5 and 17 years old with multiple sclerosis.

Remarks on this clonotype: One end of the junction varies from germline; a read error may be responsible. This chain uses TRBV29-1 with TRBJ2-1, with 7 bases matching TRBD2. Per germline, CDR1 SQVTM and CDR2 ANQGSEA. The CDR3 contains 10 residues. The CDR3 DNA reads TGCAGCGTTGATCGGGGGGAGCCGTTCTTC. Protein product: CSVDRGEPFF.

V and J are TRBV20-1 and TRBJ2-7; 10 bases map to TRBD1. Near its end, the DNA agrees better with TRBJ2-5, so the J call may be wrong. The CDR3 sequence is 14 residues long. Germline loops: CDR1 DFQATT, CDR2 SNEGSKA (reference sequence). CDR3 nucleotide sequence: TGCAGTGCGACCGGGACAGGGGCCGGTGAGACCCAGTACTTC. It is translated as CSATGTGAGETQYF.

The rearrangement uses TRBV12-3 or TRBV12-4 and TRBJ2-5, with D possibly TRBD2 on 6 matching bases. Trimming took off 6 bases at V and 4 bases at J, with 15 bases between the two ends. This CDR3 has 14 amino acids. The CDR3 DNA reads TGTGCCAGCAGCAGCGTCGGGACTCTAGAGACCCAGTACTTC. This sequence encodes CASSSVGTLETQYF.

The rearrangement links TRBV7-2 to TRBJ2-7; 7 nucleotides line up with TRBD1. Germline lookup yields CDR1 SGHTA and CDR2 FQGNSA. Trimming removed 0 bases from V and 0 bases from J; junction bases left unmatched: 2. The CDR3 has 15 residues. CDR3 DNA: TGTGCCAGCAGCTTAGCAGGGGGCCCCTCCTACGAGCAGTACTTC. Translation: CASSLAGGPSYEQYF.

The rearrangement links TRBV10-1 to TRBJ2-3, with 12 bases aligning to TRBD2. The CDR3 extends over 18 amino acids. The V gene's germline CDR1 is WNHNN and CDR2 SYGVQD (reference sequence). The V segment lost 0 bases and the J segment 6 bases; nucleotides outside the gene matches: 10. The CDR3 sequence: CASSESFRTSGEVDTQYF. CDR3 in DNA: TGCGCCAGCAGTGAGTCATTTCGGACTAGCGGGGAGGTCGATACGCAGTATTTT.

A few counts support this clonotype. This chain uses TRBV12-3 or TRBV12-4 with TRBJ1-6; 7 nucleotides agree with TRBD1. This CDR3 comprises 13 residues. V was pared by 5 bases and J by 6 bases, with 1 base of the junction left unmatched. For the CDR3, the DNA is TGTGCCAGCAGTCGACAGGGTAATTCACCCCTCCACTTT. Amino acids: CASSRQGNSPLHF.

This clonotype was seen a handful of times. The gene calls are TRBV7-8 and TRBJ2-3; a weak D match, TRBD2 (7 bases). The germline V and J ends were trimmed by 3 bases and 2 bases, with 21 bases remaining between them. The CDR3 spans 18 residues. CDR1 is SGHVS and CDR2 is FQNEAQ in the germline V gene. CDR3 loop: CASSLRGPKRLNTDTQYF. CDR3 DNA: TGTGCCAGCAGCTTGCGGGGGCCCAAACGATTAAACACAGATACGCAGTATTTT. The full variable domain, rest sourced from reference TRBV7-8 and TRBJ2-3, is GAGVSQSPRYKVAKRGQDVALRCDPISGHVSLFWYQQALGQGPEFLTYFQNEAQLDKSGLPSDRFFAERPEGSVSTLKIQRTQQEDSAVYLCASSLRGPKRLNTDTQYFGPGTRLTVL.

This clonotype was found a few times. The DNA for the CDR3 is TGTGCCAGCAGTGGTGGGGCCTCCCTCCACTTT. Translating gives CASSGGASLHF. This rearrangement joins TRBV12-3 or TRBV12-4 to TRBJ1-6; D perhaps matches TRBD1 (5 bases). The CDR3 length is 11 residues. V shed 5 bases and J shed 14 bases, with 10 bases lying between them.

The chain is built from TRBV5-1 and TRBJ2-1; 7 bases are a match to TRBD1. The CDR3 length is 13 residues. The V and J ends lost 0 bases and 8 bases, in that order; junction bases with no gene match: 2. Germline-derived CDR1 and CDR2 are SGHRS and YFSETQ. In DNA form, the CDR3 reads TGCGCCAGCAGCTTGGTGGACAGGCATGAGCAGTTCTTC. It translates to CASSLVDRHEQFF.

The rearrangement joins TRBV4-1 to TRBJ2-4, with 8 nucleotides matching TRBD1. CDR1 is MGHRA, CDR2 YSYEKL, per germline. The J segment lost 7 bases and the V segment lost 1 base, leaving 15 bases of the junction unmatched. This CDR3 is 18 amino acids long. CDR3 in amino acids: CASSQGRSRGQQKNIQYF. The DNA of the CDR3 is TGCGCCAGCAGCCAAGGGAGGTCCAGGGGGCAACAGAAGAACATTCAGTACTTC.

The chain couples TRBV4-2 to TRBJ2-7, with 12 bases lining up with TRBD2. V lost 0 bases to trimming and J lost 2 bases; unmatched junction nucleotides: 5. CDR1 and CDR2 from the germline V gene are LGHNA and YNFKEQ. CDR3 size: 17 residues. CDR3 bases: TGTGCCAGCAGCCAAGATCAGTGGACTAGCGGGACCTACGAGCAGTACTTC. Translating gives CASSQDQWTSGTYEQYF.

This clonotype showed up just a few times. V is TRBV6-5 and J is TRBJ2-5; 8 positions agree with TRBD2. The better agreement between TRBJ2-1 and the DNA end casts doubt on the J call. The CDR3 has 12 amino acids. Germline V gene lookup returns CDR1 MNHEY and CDR2 SVGAGI. CDR3 DNA sequence: TGTGCCAGCGGACTAGCACGAGAGACCCAGTTCTTC. Encoded protein: CASGLARETQFF.

This clonotype turned up a few times. The rearrangement joins TRBV5-1 to TRBJ2-5, with a tentative D call TRBD2 (6 bases). The CDR3 has 14 amino acids. Germline values: CDR1 SGHRS, CDR2 YFSETQ. V was clipped by 0 bases and J by 4 bases, with 10 bases between them. DNA of the CDR3: TGCGCCAGCAGCTTGGTCAGCGGGTCAGAGACCCAGTACTTC. Translating it yields CASSLVSGSETQYF.

V and J are TRBV12-3 or TRBV12-4 and TRBJ2-7, with D perhaps being TRBD1 or TRBD2 (7 bases each). The V and J ends lost 2 bases and 7 bases respectively, with 15 bases between them. This CDR3 has 14 residues. CDR3 amino acids: CASSLYGRGGEQYF. The CDR3 coding sequence is TGTGCCAGCAGTTTATATGGCAGGGGGGGAGAGCAGTACTTC.

This rearrangement joins TRBV5-1 to TRBJ1-6, with a possible D match to TRBD1 (5 bases). The germline V gene encodes CDR1 SGHRS and CDR2 YFSETQ. With 2 bases removed from V and 5 bases from J, the gap between germline ends came to 8 bases. The CDR3 extends over 14 amino acids. DNA for the CDR3: TGCGCCAGCAGCTTAAGACAGAATAATTCACCCCTCCACTTT. Translation gives CASSLRQNNSPLHF.

This clonotype has at least ten counts. V and J are TRBV29-1 and TRBJ2-1, with 7 bases matching TRBD2. Germline V lookup: CDR1 SQVTM, CDR2 ANQGSEA. This CDR3 is 12 amino acids long. Losses at the gene ends were 7 bases for V and 6 bases for J; bases not matched to a gene: 6. This CDR3 reads CSAGLVSNEQFF. CDR3 coding DNA: TGCAGCGCTGGACTAGTTTCCAATGAGCAGTTCTTC.

The CDR3 loop reads CSARITGRDNNEQYF. The CDR3 DNA follows: TGCAGTGCTAGAATCACGGGCAGGGACAACAACGAGCAGTACTTC. The chain uses TRBV20-1 and TRBJ2-5; D is possibly TRBD1 (6 bases). TRBJ2-7 matches the DNA end more closely, so the J call is doubtful. Germline CDR1 DFQATT, CDR2 SNEGSKA (reference sequence). The CDR3 consists of 15 residues.

The chain combines TRBV11-3 with TRBJ2-1; 10 bases are shared with TRBD2. The CDR3 loop spans 15 amino acids. Per the germline V gene, CDR1 is SGHNT and CDR2 is YENEEA. With 3 bases clipped from V and 7 bases from J, the junction kept 6 bases outside the gene matches. CDR3 DNA: TGTGCCAGCAGCTTCTTTACTAGCGGGACGAATGAGCAGTTCTTC. This codes for CASSFFTSGTNEQFF.

This clonotype has only a few counts. This chain links TRBV5-8 with TRBJ1-1; 10 nucleotides align to TRBD1. There are 15 residues in the CDR3. The germline gives CDR1 SGHTS, CDR2 YDEGEE. J lost 4 bases, V lost 2 bases, and 5 bases had no gene match. CDR3 amino acids: CASSFRTGGGTEAFF. CDR3 coding DNA: TGTGCCAGCAGCTTCCGGACAGGGGGGGGCACTGAAGCTTTCTTT.

Only a few counts were recorded for this clonotype. The chain employs TRBV5-1 and TRBJ2-5; D call uncertain. Germline CDR1 SGHRS, CDR2 YFSETQ. V gave up 0 bases and J gave up 5 bases, with 11 bases separating them. The length of the CDR3 is 14 residues. The CDR3: CASSLATSSETQYF. CDR3 in DNA: TGCGCCAGCAGCTTGGCCACCAGCTCGGAGACCCAGTACTTC.

The genes are TRBV7-2 and TRBJ2-3; the D call may be TRBD1 or TRBD2 (6 bases each). The CDR3 extends over 17 amino acids. The V and J ends lost 5 bases and 2 bases respectively, with 20 bases between them. Germline V gene data show CDR1 as SGHTA and CDR2 as FQGNSA. The DNA for the CDR3 is TGTGCCAGCAGCCCAGTTTCGGGGGCCCTTCCCACAGATACGCAGTATTTT. Translation: CASSPVSGALPTDTQYF.

The chain links TRBV10-3 to TRBJ2-3, with 8 bases matching TRBD2. The CDR3 runs 17 residues. Germline V lookup: CDR1 ENHRY, CDR2 SYGVKD. The V segment lost 0 bases and the J segment 0 bases; nucleotides outside the gene matches: 5. In nucleotides, the CDR3 is TGTGCCATCAGTGAGTCGAGCGGGGGAACTAGCACAGATACGCAGTATTTT. Encoded protein: CAISESSGGTSTDTQYF.

This clonotype was detected many times. The rearrangement joins TRBV7-2 to TRBJ2-1; D is unresolved. The V and J ends lost 0 bases and 8 bases respectively, with 8 bases between them. This CDR3 is 13 amino acids long. Per germline, CDR1 SGHTA and CDR2 FQGNSA. The CDR3 bases are TGTGCCAGCAGCTTAGCGCTTGGAGATGAGCAGTTCTTC. Its translation is CASSLALGDEQFF.

The V and J genes are TRBV10-3 and TRBJ1-1; no clear D. Germline lookup yields CDR1 ENHRY and CDR2 SYGVKD. The V and J ends lost 7 bases and 6 bases respectively, with 15 bases between them. This CDR3 has 13 amino acids. CDR3 residues: CAITTDSGAEAFF. The CDR3 DNA reads as TGTGCCATCACTACAGACTCCGGGGCTGAAGCTTTCTTT.

The chain carries TRBV21-1 and TRBJ2-1; the DNA was not used to check the table's D call, TRBD2. TRBV21-1 is recorded as a pseudogene. The CDR3 consists of 16 residues. The CDR3 DNA sequence: TGTGCCAGCAGCAGAATTCTAGCGGAGCCCTACAATGAGCAGTTCTTC. It specifies CASSRILAEPYNEQFF.

This chain connects TRBV11-2 to TRBJ1-2; no clear D. The CDR3 is 15 amino acids. V was pared by 5 bases and J by 5 bases, with 18 bases between. Germline CDR1 and CDR2: SGHAT and FQNNGV. CDR3 sequence reads: CASSPGGSMQYGYTF. In DNA, the CDR3 is TGTGCCAGCAGCCCAGGTGGCAGCATGCAATATGGCTACACCTTC.

This clonotype was seen only once. This rearrangement joins TRBV5-1 to TRBJ1-1; D remains ambiguous. The germline V gene has CDR1 SGHRS and CDR2 YFSETQ. This CDR3 has 15 residues. V lost 0 bases, J lost 1 base, and 10 bases lay in between. CDR3 residues: CASSLAGIENTEAFF. The CDR3 nucleotides read TGCGCCAGCAGCTTGGCCGGCATAGAGAACACTGAAGCTTTCTTT.

This clonotype has only a few counts. J is TRBJ2-6 and V is TRBV12-3 or TRBV12-4; weak D call: TRBD1 (6 bases). V was clipped by 4 bases and J by 10 bases, with 14 bases between them. This CDR3 is built from 14 residues. CDR3 nucleotides: TGTGCCAGCAGTTCCCCAGGGGCGCGGAACGTCCTGACTTTC. As protein: CASSSPGARNVLTF.

This clonotype was detected a few times. V usage is TRBV12-3 or TRBV12-4 and J usage is TRBJ1-1, with D possibly being TRBD1 (5 bases). V dropped 6 bases and J dropped 1 base, with 12 bases sitting between them. CDR3 length: 14 residues. In DNA, the CDR3 is TGTGCCAGCAGGTATCAGGGAGGGAACACTGAAGCTTTCTTT. The encoded protein is CASRYQGGNTEAFF.